The clone carrying this T cell receptor beta chain was observed a single time. The entry originates in a study of blood T cell repertoires in COVID-19. Study-level information: Both acute and convalescent COVID-19 samples were obtained from the United States, Italy and Spain. Sources were T cells, B-cell-depleted T cells, or PBMCs; the material itself was cDNA or gDNA.

This CDR3 contains 15 residues. Trimming at V came to 5 bases and at J to 7 bases, leaving 8 bases not matched to a gene. Germline V gives CDR1 SGHTA, CDR2 FQGNSA. Original analysis: Counts of nucleated cells, estimated from reference gene primer amplification, were obtained. Assay: immunoSEQ multiplex PCR; the TCRdb copy retains only in-frame clones and omits some. V, J and clone size are those of that table, while D and trimming were read from the DNA. This sample has approximately 260,000 clones, with roughly 83% found just once. This rearrangement joins TRBV7-2 to TRBJ1-4; 9 bases agree with TRBD1. The sample comprised peripheral blood. This TCR was sampled from a man between 60 and 75 years old who had recovered from COVID-19. The CDR3, as DNA: TGTGCCAGCAGCCTTCGGACAGGGGTGGTTGAAAAACTGTTTTTT. This encodes CASSLRTGVVEKLFF.